The entry below gives a single TCR beta chain sequence along with its context. The antigen remains undetermined. This sample's RNA came from whole unsorted tissue. Distant lung tissue was collected more than 3 cm away from the tumor edge. The data were obtained in a study of tumor and adjacent non-tumor tissue in lung cancer. Study-wide results and limits: Higher tumor TCR diversity was associated with shorter survival. In normal lung, the top 100 clones were significantly more dominant than in tumor. Compared with tumor, normal lung showed significantly lower TCR diversity.

The CDR3 loop spans 17 amino acids. Trimming took 0 bases from V and 0 from J, leaving 12 bases between them. A modified ARM-PCR protocol with three rounds of nested PCR amplified TCRbeta. TCRdb ran MiXCR on the multiplex PCR reads and lists one entry per CDR3 protein. The sample holds fewer than 75,000 distinct CDR3 sequences, 65% to 80% seen once. This TCR came from a man between 60 and 70 years old with non-small cell lung cancer. The sample taken for sequencing was distant non-tumor lung tissue. V is TRBV12-3 or TRBV12-4 and J is TRBJ2-1, with D unclear. The DNA for the CDR3 is TGTGCCAGCAGTTTAGCCTCTCGCGAGAGCTCCTACAATGAGCAGTTCTTC. Its protein product is CASSLASRESSYNEQFF.